The clone carrying this TCR beta chain was detected only once. Its specificity is unknown. The primer mix had 60 Vbeta and 13 Jbeta primers. Produced via immunoSEQ multiplex PCR; TCRdb's table is partial and in-frame only. This table holds fewer than 250,000 clones, roughly 80% found once. The record originates from a study of cytomegalovirus exposure and HLA in healthy donors. Study-level findings and limits: Some public TCRs appeared in many individuals, while most sequences were rare. Most of the TCR beta V segments (in an earlier analysis) were productive either about 87% or about 30% of the time. Judged likely to be a sequencing artifact was a cluster of highly shared sequence variants. HLA alleles showed associations with 15,000 to 20,000 TCR beta sequences in a later analysis, at a 0.05 false discovery rate.

This receptor was obtained from a woman aged 30 to 39 in good health and CMV-seropositive. The sample consisted of PBMCs.

CDR3 residues: CASSQAGLSYEQYF. The CDR3 nucleotides are TGTGCCAGCAGTCAAGCAGGGCTATCCTACGAGCAGTACTTC. The chain employs TRBV28 and TRBJ2-7, with TRBD1 as a possible D gene (5 bases). Germline assignment: CDR1 MDHEN and CDR2 SYDVKM. This CDR3 is built from 14 residues. Trimming stripped 5 bases from V and 1 base from J, with 12 bases between.